Listed below are T cell receptor beta chains from one sample, sequenced in a study of blood T cells in healthy people across ages. MiXCR, run by TCRdb on the 5' RACE reads, gives a single entry per CDR3 protein. Seen here are around 500,000 distinct CDR3 sequences, roughly a quarter observed once, and the top ten hold approximately 3.5%. This sample also belongs to another study, concerning T cells of mothers and their children.

Input material: blood. These receptors came from a boy younger than 10 in good health. CDR3s include the opening cysteine and the closing phenylalanine or tryptophan. D genes are given only for firm matches. Some rows have no size entry. The others give once, few or many, or a class for an expanded clone.

d_gene	j_gene	abundance	v_gene	CDR3nt	CDR3aa
.	TRBJ2-1	.	TRBV11-1	TGTGCCAGCAGCTTAGATGGTCCGCACGGTGAGCAGTTCTTC	CASSLDGPHGEQFF
TRBD1	TRBJ2-7	.	TRBV27	TGTGCCAGCAGACGCGGGACAGGGGTCTACGAGCAGTACTTC	CASRRGTGVYEQYF
.	TRBJ2-5	few	TRBV6-2/TRBV6-3	TGTGCCAGCAGTTATATGATGGGAGGTAGTCCGTTCTTC	CASSYMMGGSPFF
TRBD2	TRBJ2-3	.	TRBV27	TGTGCCAGCAGTTTAATGCGGGGGGGCGTCGTAGGTTTT	CASSLMRGGVVGF
TRBD1	TRBJ1-2	few	TRBV18	TGTGCCAGCTCCGCGACAGGGAGGGACTATGGCTACACCTTC	CASSATGRDYGYTF
.	TRBJ2-5	few	TRBV12-3/TRBV12-4	TGTGCCAGCAGTTCAGGGGTTCCGCGCCAAGAGACCCAGTACTTC	CASSSGVPRQETQYF
TRBD1	TRBJ1-1	.	TRBV12-3/TRBV12-4	TGTGCCAGCAGTTTGCAGGGGGTAAGCACTGAAGCTTTCTTT	CASSLQGVSTEAFF
.	TRBJ1-5	few	TRBV20-1	TGCAGTGCTAGAGAGGTGGGAAATCAGCCCCAGCATTTT	CSAREVGNQPQHF
.	TRBJ2-2	few	TRBV27	TGTGCCAGCAGTTTCAAAGACACCGGGGAGCTGTTTTTT	CASSFKDTGELFF
TRBD2	TRBJ2-5	few	TRBV29-1	TGCAGCGTTGAAGTCCCCCGAGGTTGGCGGGAGTATGAGACCCAGTACTTC	CSVEVPRGWREYETQYF
.	TRBJ2-4	.	TRBV10-1	TGCGCCAGCAGTGACGGGGCCTCTGGCGGAAACATTCGGTACTTC	CASSDGASGGNIRYF
TRBD1	TRBJ2-5	.	TRBV29-1	TGCAGCGTTGAATGGGACAGTAGAGAGACCCAGTACTTC	CSVEWDSRETQYF
TRBD1	TRBJ2-7	few	TRBV18	TGTGCCAGCTCATCCATAGGACAGGGTGGCGAGCAGTACTTC	CASSSIGQGGEQYF
TRBD1	TRBJ2-3	few	TRBV5-1	TGCGCCAGCAGCTTGGATTCGGGACAGGGTACAGATACGCAGTATTTT	CASSLDSGQGTDTQYF
.	TRBJ2-5	few	TRBV28	TGTGCCAGCAGTCCCACGGTGGGCAGGAAGACCCAGTACTTC	CASSPTVGRKTQYF
TRBD1	TRBJ2-2	many	TRBV29-1	TGCAGCGTTGTCCCCGGAGACAGGGGTCACGGGGAGCTGTTTTTT	CSVVPGDRGHGELFF
.	TRBJ2-1	few	TRBV10-3	TGTGCCATCGCGGGCGTTGGACATGAGCAGTTCTTC	CAIAGVGHEQFF
TRBD2	TRBJ2-7	.	TRBV20-1	TGCAGTGCTAACATTCTAGCGGGACACCCCGCCTACTTC	CSANILAGHPAYF
TRBD2	TRBJ2-3	.	TRBV20-1	TGCAGTGCTAGGACTAGCCCCACAGATACGCAGTATTTT	CSARTSPTDTQYF
.	TRBJ2-5	few	TRBV7-9	TGTGCCAGCAGTCCTCCGGGGCTCGTGGAGACCCAGTACTTC	CASSPPGLVETQYF
TRBD1	TRBJ1-3	.	TRBV7-4	TGTGCCAGCAGCTTTGTAGGCAGGGGGCCGACGGATGAAAACACCATATATTTT	CASSFVGRGPTDENTIYF
.	TRBJ2-5	few	TRBV6-5	TGTGCCAGCAGTTACGTCAGGGGCGCACGGGAGACCCAGTACTTC	CASSYVRGARETQYF
.	TRBJ1-5	.	TRBV27	TGTGCCAGCAGTTTACTGGGCAGGCGGGGGCCCCAGCATTTT	CASSLLGRRGPQHF
TRBD1	TRBJ2-7	.	TRBV4-3	TGCGCCAGCAGCCAAGATCCAGGGGGTCCAGGATCCTACGTGCAGTACTTC	CASSQDPGGPGSYVQYF
.	TRBJ2-5	.	TRBV29-1	TGCAGCGTTGTAGAGGGGGGGACCCAGTACTTC	CSVVEGGTQYF
.	TRBJ1-4	.	TRBV4-2	TGTGCCAGCAGCCAAGATCAAGCGGGGACGGATAATGAAAAACTGTTTTTT	CASSQDQAGTDNEKLFF
.	TRBJ1-4	few	TRBV5-5	TGTGCCAGCAGTCCTGAGACGGCCCGAATGGAACTGTTTTTT	CASSPETARMELFF
.	TRBJ1-1	.	TRBV15	TGTGCCACCAGCAGAGACTGGGGAACTGAAGCTTTCTTT	CATSRDWGTEAFF
.	TRBJ2-1	few	TRBV7-9	TGTGCCAGCAGCTCCCTCGACAATGAGCAGTTCTTC	CASSSLDNEQFF
TRBD1	TRBJ1-3	.	TRBV5-1	TGCGCCAGCAGCTTGGCGACAGGGGGCCCTTTCTCTGGAAACACCATATATTTT	CASSLATGGPFSGNTIYF
TRBD2	TRBJ2-5	few	TRBV10-1	TGCGCCAGCAGTGACGGACTAGCGGGGTCAGAGACCCAGTACTTC	CASSDGLAGSETQYF
TRBD2	TRBJ2-5	many	TRBV10-3	TGTGCCATCAGTCCTAGCCTTAGCGGGAGGGCCGAAGAGACCCAGTACTTC	CAISPSLSGRAEETQYF
TRBD2	TRBJ2-1	few	TRBV11-2	TGTGCCAGCAGCCCCTTAGCGGGTCTGAAGAACAATGAGCAGTTCTTC	CASSPLAGLKNNEQFF
.	TRBJ1-2	few	TRBV11-2	TGTGCCAGCAGCTTTCAAGGGACGGACTATGGCTACACCTTC	CASSFQGTDYGYTF
.	TRBJ2-3	few	TRBV11-2	TGTGCCAGCAGCTTACTAGCGAATACGCAGTATTTT	CASSLLANTQYF
.	TRBJ2-3	.	TRBV7-6	TGTGCCAGCAGCTTTGGGGAGAGCACAGATACGCAGTATTTT	CASSFGESTDTQYF
TRBD1	TRBJ1-2	.	TRBV7-9	TGTGCCAGCAGCTTAGGTTTCGGACAGGGCCATGGCTACACCTTC	CASSLGFGQGHGYTF
.	TRBJ2-3	.	TRBV6-2/TRBV6-3	TGTGCCAGCAGTTACTCGATTTGGGGCCCAGAAAGCACAGATACGCAGTATTTT	CASSYSIWGPESTDTQYF
.	TRBJ2-7	few	TRBV5-1	TGCGCCAGCAGCAGTAAGGCCGGTTACAGGGACTACGAGCAGTACTTC	CASSSKAGYRDYEQYF
.	TRBJ2-3	few	TRBV12-3/TRBV12-4	TGTGCCAGCAGTTACTCCACGGCAGATACGCAGTATTTT	CASSYSTADTQYF